This T cell receptor (beta chain) comes out of a study of CD8+CD57+ T cells in acquired aplastic anemia. Overall study context: Mean yield of DNA from sorted CD4+ and CD8+ cells was approximately 3 ug. The study's findings and limits: Around 29 shared CD8+ CDR3s appeared highly expressed within patients' immunodominant clones. Patients were compared with controls for CD8+ Simpson's diversity, and no significant difference emerged.

Profiling that covered TCR beta VDJ and CDR3 relied on genomic DNA as its template. MiXCR, applied by TCRdb to the reads, yields one record per CDR3 protein. Among some 170,000 distinct CDR3 sequences, less than 60% were seen once, and the ten largest hold roughly 1.1%. Worth noting for this clonotype: The target antigen is unknown.

Whoever was chosen for sequencing had shown CD8+CD57+ cell expansion by flow cytometry. Each patient carried a diagnosis of severe acquired aplastic anemia. Sequenced material: sorted CD4+, CD8+, or CD8+CD57+ T cells (not recorded which) from PBMCs. This clonotype originated in a human donor with aplastic anemia.

Here the CDR3 DNA reads TGTGCCAGCAGCTTACACCGGGACAGCCCCGGGCAGTTCTTC. Protein: CASSLHRDSPGQFF. The chain carries TRBV7-3 and TRBJ2-1; 7 bases match TRBD1. Germline CDR1 reads SGHTA; CDR2 reads FQGTGA. V shed 2 bases, J shed 12 bases, and the junction held 10 bases outside the gene matches. The CDR3 sequence is 14 residues long. Full variable domain (outside the CDR3, taken from reference TRBV7-3 and TRBJ2-1): GAGVSQTPSNKVTEKGKYVELRCDPISGHTALYWYRQSLGQGPEFLIYFQGTGAADDSGLPNDRFFAVRPEGSVSTLKIQRTERGDSAVYLCASSLHRDSPGQFFGPGTRLTVL.